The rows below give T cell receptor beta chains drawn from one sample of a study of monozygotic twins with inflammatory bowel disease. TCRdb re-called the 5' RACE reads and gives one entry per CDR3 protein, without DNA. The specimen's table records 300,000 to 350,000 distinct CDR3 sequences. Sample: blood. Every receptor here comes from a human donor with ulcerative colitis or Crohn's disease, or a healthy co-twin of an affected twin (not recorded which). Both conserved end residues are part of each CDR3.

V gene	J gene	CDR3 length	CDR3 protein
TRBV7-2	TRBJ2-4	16	CASSYTYRGDKNIQYF
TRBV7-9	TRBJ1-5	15	CASSASPGGNQPQHF
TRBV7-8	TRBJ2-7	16	CASSPIRLGQLHEQYF
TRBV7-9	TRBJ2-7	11	CASRSDYEQYF
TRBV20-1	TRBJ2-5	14	CSARGGQGRETQYF
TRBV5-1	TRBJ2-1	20	CASSLEISPGRGLAANEQFF
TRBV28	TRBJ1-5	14	CASSRLLLGQPQHF
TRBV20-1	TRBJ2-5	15	CSALADSPLQETQYF
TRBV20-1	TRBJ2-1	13	CSARTGRDNEQFF
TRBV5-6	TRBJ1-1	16	CASSPETGKRNTEAFF
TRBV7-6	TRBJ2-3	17	CASSSGLAGAKSDTQYF
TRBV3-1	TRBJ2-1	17	CASSQVPGAINNNEQFF
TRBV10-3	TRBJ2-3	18	CATNHRASGGGNEDTQYF
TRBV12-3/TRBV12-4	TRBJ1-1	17	CASSPPVGQALNTEAFF
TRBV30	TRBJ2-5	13	CAWSRNRGETQYF
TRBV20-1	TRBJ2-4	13	CSARVVDKNIQYF
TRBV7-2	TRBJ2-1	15	CASSLPPGGYNEQFF
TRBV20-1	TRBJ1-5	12	CSARDPSQPQHF
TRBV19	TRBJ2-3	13	CASRRTGADTQYF
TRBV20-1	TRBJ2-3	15	CSASSGGEAPDTQYF
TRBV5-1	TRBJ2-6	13	CASSLNEANVLTF
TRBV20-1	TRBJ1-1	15	CSAYHSGYPNTEAFF
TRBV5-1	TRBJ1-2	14	CASSPIAGDGGYTF
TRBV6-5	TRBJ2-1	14	CASSSRLATNEQFF
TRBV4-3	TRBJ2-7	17	CASSQATRSTLPYEQYF
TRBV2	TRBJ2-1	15	CASETGTSSYNEQFF
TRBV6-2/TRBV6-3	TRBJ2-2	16	CASSPMAGGPTGELFF
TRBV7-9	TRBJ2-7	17	CASSSVWTGGLSYEQYF
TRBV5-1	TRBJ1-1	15	CASSFYRTSDTEAFF
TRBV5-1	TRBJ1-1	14	CARVPVRRNTEAFF
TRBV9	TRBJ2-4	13	CASSVEDRNIQYF